This TCR beta chain comes out of a study of glioma-infiltrating T cells. Remarks on this clonotype: What it binds is not known.

Using RNA template, CDR3s of TCR alpha and beta were amplified with iRepertoire arm-PCR. For one-step reverse transcription and amplification, 100-400 ng of tissue mRNA or PBMC total RNA was used. TCRdb passed the multiplex PCR reads through MiXCR, listing each CDR3 protein once. The repertoire has around 20,000 distinct CDR3 sequences, approximately 23% of them found once; the top ten carry around 13%. Study-level points and caveats: Non-neoplastic patients had below-expected tissue-blood divergence, while all gliomas exceeded expectation.

Germline loops: CDR1 LNHDA, CDR2 SQIVND (reference sequence). Trimming pared 1 base from V and 11 bases from J, leaving 8 bases between. The CDR3 spans 12 residues. This receptor was taken from a human donor with low-grade glioma or glioblastoma, undergoing nonglioma brain surgery, or in good health (not recorded which). Specimen: glioma tissue, nonneoplastic brain tissue, or PBMCs (not recorded which). This chain links TRBV19 with TRBJ1-4, with unresolved D. The DNA of the CDR3 is TGTGCCAGTAGTATAGGCGGCGGGAAACTGTTTTTT. Translation: CASSIGGGKLFF.